This TCR beta chain is drawn from a study of T-cell memory formation after mild COVID-19. This CDR3 is built from 16 residues. Trimming took 5 bases from V and 1 from J; bases not matched to a gene: 7. Study-wide results and caveats: Mostly located in CM and EM were contracting CD4+ clones, with contracting CD8+ clones located in EMRA. Among clones contracting day 15 to 85, CD4/CD8 was balanced, whereas later expanders leaned CD4+.

From 5'RACE with constant-segment primers came TCR alpha and TCR beta cDNA libraries that carried sample barcodes and UMIs. TCRdb processed the 5' RACE reads anew with MiXCR; each CDR3 protein has one entry. The table shows approximately 340,000 distinct CDR3 sequences, with less than 20% occurring only once. This clonotype occurred a few times. Its specificity is not known. The V call is TRBV12-3 or TRBV12-4, the J call TRBJ2-3; the match to TRBD1 covers 9 bases. Sequencing was performed on PBMCs or a T cell subset sorted from them (not recorded which). The clonotype comes from a man aged 18 to 29 who had mild COVID-19 (a few samples of this study predate the infection). Cell type and time point are not known. CDR3 amino acids: CASSQGQGWGTDTQYF. For the CDR3, the DNA is TGTGCCAGCAGTCAGGGACAGGGCTGGGGCACAGATACGCAGTATTTT.